The clone carrying this T cell receptor (beta chain) was counted a single time. At one end the junction does not follow the germline gene, possibly because of a read error. RNA was extracted from bulk tissue without any cell sorting. The data are from a study of tumor and adjacent non-tumor tissue in lung cancer. Three rounds of nested PCR, following a modified ARM-PCR protocol, produced the TCRbeta library. TCRdb processed the multiplex PCR reads anew with MiXCR; each CDR3 protein has one entry. The top ten clones hold around a sixth of a sample with under 150,000 distinct CDR3 sequences, roughly 70% of them seen once. The CDR3 consists of 11 residues. Germline V gene lookup returns CDR1 DFQATT and CDR2 SNEGSKA (reference sequence).

The chain joins TRBV20-1 to TRBJ2-6; D may correspond to TRBD1 or TRBD2 (6 bases each). The origin of this receptor is a man aged 55 to 69 with small cell lung cancer. The sequencing input was lung tumor tissue. The CDR3 is CNAWGANVMTF. Here the CDR3 DNA reads TGCAATGCTTGGGGGGCCAACGTCATGACTTTC.